Listed below are T cell receptor beta chains from one sample, sequenced in a study of blood T cell repertoires in COVID-19. Generated by immunoSEQ multiplex PCR, the TCRdb table keeps only in-frame clones and is missing some. The table has about 160,000 clones, approximately 87% seen once. The sample comprised peripheral blood. These TCRs come from a woman in her 70s with COVID-19, enrolled during active disease. Each CDR3 is given with its conserved first and last residue. The D gene is left open where the match is weak. Some rows mark clone size as missing; the rest say once, few, many or name a class of expanded clone.

>TRBJ2-5|-|TRBV20-1|-
CSASRGQLGETQYF
TGCAGTGCTAGTAGGGGTCAGCTCGGAGAGACCCAGTACTTC
>TRBJ2-1|-|TRBV7-2|-
CASSFAGQGLNNEQFF
TGTGCCAGCAGCTTCGCGGGCCAGGGGCTGAACAATGAGCAGTTCTTC
>TRBJ1-2|-|TRBV19|-
CASSIGTPNYGYTF
TGTGCCAGTAGTATTGGGACACCTAACTATGGCTACACCTTC
>TRBJ1-2|-|TRBV30|-
CAWSAVSAGYGYTF
TGTGCCTGGAGTGCAGTCTCAGCGGGCTATGGCTACACCTTC
>TRBJ1-4|-|TRBV5-1|few
CASSLVAGATNEKLFF
TGCGCCAGCAGCTTGGTGGCAGGGGCAACTAATGAAAAACTGTTTTTT
>TRBJ2-7|-|TRBV9|-
CASSDRAGPRNEQYF
TGTGCCAGCAGCGACAGGGCTGGTCCTAGGAACGAGCAGTACTTC
>TRBJ2-5|-|TRBV6-5|-
CASSYQGRLETQYF
TGTGCCAGCAGTTACCAGGGCCGGTTGGAGACCCAGTACTTC
>TRBJ2-7|TRBD1|TRBV2|-
CASRRQGESYEQYF
TGTGCCAGCAGGAGACAGGGGGAATCCTACGAGCAGTACTTC
>TRBJ2-3|-|TRBV3-1/TRBV3-2|-
CASSHSSSTNTQYF
TGTGCCAGCAGCCACAGCAGTAGCACAAATACGCAGTATTTT
>TRBJ2-3|TRBD2|TRBV5-1|-
CASSLEDSSGGTDTQYF
TGCGCCAGCAGCTTGGAAGACTCTAGCGGGGGCACAGATACGCAGTATTTT
>TRBJ1-2|-|TRBV6-5|-
CASSTVPNYGYTF
TGTGCCAGCAGTACGGTCCCTAACTATGGCTACACCTTC
>TRBJ2-2|-|TRBV6-6|-
CASSYEGLTGELFF
TGTGCCAGCAGTTACGAGGGACTCACCGGGGAGCTGTTTTTT
>TRBJ2-7|-|TRBV7-2|-
CASSLGAATYEQYF
TGTGCCAGCAGCTTGGGGGCGGCTACCTACGAGCAGTACTTC
>TRBJ2-3|-|TRBV20-1|-
CSASNGWSTDTQYF
TGCAGTGCTAGTAACGGGTGGAGCACAGATACGCAGTATTTT
>TRBJ2-2|-|TRBV3-1/TRBV3-2|-
CASSQAYRANTGELFF
TGTGCCAGCAGCCAAGCTTACAGGGCGAACACCGGGGAGCTGTTTTTT
>TRBJ1-2|TRBD1|TRBV6-4|-
CASSDRGPNGYTF
TGTGCCAGCAGTGACAGGGGGCCCAATGGCTACACCTTC
>TRBJ1-2|TRBD1|TRBV27|-
CASSLTSQGVYGYTF
TGTGCCAGCAGTCTAACCTCACAGGGGGTCTATGGCTACACCTTC
>TRBJ1-2|-|TRBV2|-
CASSGDYYGYTF
TGTGCCAGCAGTGGGGACTACTATGGCTACACCTTC
>TRBJ2-3|TRBD1|TRBV5-1|-
CASSPPSGGTDTQYF
TGCGCCAGCAGCCCCCCCTCAGGGGGTACAGATACGCAGTATTTT
>TRBJ1-1|-|TRBV20-1|-
CSASGQREAFF
TGCAGTGCCTCCGGACAGCGCGAAGCTTTCTTT
>TRBJ1-1|-|TRBV7-2|-
CASSLRTEAFF
TGTGCCAGCAGTCTGCGCACTGAAGCTTTCTTT
>TRBJ2-7|TRBD2|TRBV27|once
CASQDSGGLSYEQYF
TGTGCCAGCCAAGATAGCGGGGGCCTTTCCTACGAGCAGTACTTC
>TRBJ1-1|-|TRBV7-8|-
CASSFRRGTEAFF
TGTGCCAGCAGCTTCAGACGAGGCACTGAAGCTTTCTTT
>TRBJ1-6|TRBD1|TRBV9|-
CASSVVAGQNSPLHF
TGTGCCAGCAGCGTAGTCGCGGGACAGAATTCACCCCTCCACTTT
>TRBJ2-3|-|TRBV9|-
CASSVEVVATSTDTQYF
TGTGCCAGCAGCGTAGAGGTAGTAGCAACGAGCACAGATACGCAGTATTTT
>TRBJ2-7|TRBD2|TRBV7-3|-
CASRWGGGSYEQYF
TGTGCCAGCAGATGGGGCGGGGGTTCCTACGAGCAGTACTTC
>TRBJ1-6|-|TRBV5-8|once
CASSSRVSYNSPLHF
TGTGCCAGCAGCTCCAGGGTCTCCTATAATTCACCCCTCCACTTT
>TRBJ2-5|TRBD1|TRBV5-6|-
CASSPGTVYQETQYF
TGTGCCAGCAGCCCGGGGACAGTGTACCAAGAGACCCAGTACTTC
>TRBJ1-1|TRBD1|TRBV19|-
CASTEPGGTEAFF
TGTGCCAGCACAGAACCAGGGGGGACTGAAGCTTTCTTT
>TRBJ1-1|-|TRBV19|-
CASSIDRNTEAFF
TGTGCCAGTAGTATAGACCGGAACACTGAAGCTTTCTTT
>TRBJ2-3|-|TRBV28|-
CASSSAGSTDTQYF
TGTGCCAGCAGCTCCGCAGGGAGCACAGATACGCAGTATTTT
>TRBJ2-6|TRBD2|TRBV7-7|-
CATTGGLGANVLTF
TGTGCCACGACGGGGGGGCTTGGGGCCAACGTCCTGACTTTC
>TRBJ1-5|-|TRBV18|-
CASSRGDTDQPQHF
TGTGCCAGCTCCCGAGGGGACACAGATCAGCCCCAGCATTTT
>TRBJ2-7|-|TRBV6-5|-
CASTPSGHYEQYF
TGTGCCAGCACTCCCTCGGGACACTACGAGCAGTACTTC
>TRBJ2-3|-|TRBV7-9|-
CASSLGGILFTDTQYF
TGTGCCAGCAGCTTAGGTGGCATCCTCTTCACAGATACGCAGTATTTT
>TRBJ2-6|TRBD2|TRBV28|-
CASLGRTSGGISGANVLTF
TGTGCCAGCCTGGGCAGGACTAGCGGGGGTATCTCTGGGGCCAACGTCCTGACTTTC
>TRBJ1-2|-|TRBV5-6|-
CASSENGQYGYTF
TGTGCCAGCAGCGAGAACGGACAGTATGGCTACACCTTC
>TRBJ1-6|TRBD1|TRBV18|few
CASSSTGLGSYNSPLHF
TGTGCCAGCTCATCGACAGGGTTGGGCTCCTATAATTCACCCCTCCACTTT
>TRBJ1-1|-|TRBV30|-
CAWSADIIRGTEAFF
TGTGCCTGGAGTGCGGACATAATTAGGGGCACTGAAGCTTTCTTT
>TRBJ2-1|TRBD2|TRBV4-1|-
CASSYASTGTSGGYEQFF
TGCGCCAGCAGCTATGCCTCAACCGGGACTAGCGGGGGGTATGAGCAGTTCTTC
>TRBJ1-5|-|TRBV30|-
CAYRDPRAGQPQHF
TGTGCCTACCGAGACCCCAGGGCTGGCCAGCCCCAGCATTTT
>TRBJ1-6|TRBD1|TRBV2|-
CASSRQGARSPLHF
TGTGCCAGCAGTAGACAGGGGGCGCGGTCACCCCTCCACTTT
>TRBJ2-2|-|TRBV6-6|-
CASSYSQATNTGELFF
TGTGCCAGCAGTTACTCACAGGCGACGAACACCGGGGAGCTGTTTTTT
>TRBJ2-1|TRBD2|TRBV5-4|-
CASSSTSGGNEQFF
TGTGCCAGCAGCTCGACTAGCGGGGGTAATGAGCAGTTCTTC
>TRBJ2-2|TRBD1|TRBV11-3|-
CASSPGQGFTGELFF
TGTGCCAGCAGCCCGGGACAGGGGTTCACCGGGGAGCTGTTTTTT
>TRBJ1-2|TRBD1|TRBV2|-
CASRKTGMDYGYTF
TGTGCCAGCAGGAAGACAGGGATGGACTATGGCTACACCTTC
>TRBJ1-5|TRBD1|TRBV6-1|-
CASSELMDRARRAQHF
TGTGCCAGCAGTGAATTGATGGACAGGGCAAGGAGAGCCCAGCATTTT
>TRBJ1-1|TRBD1|TRBV5-1|-
CASSEEPQGGDTEAFF
TGCGCCAGCAGCGAGGAACCACAGGGGGGGGACACTGAAGCTTTCTTT
>TRBJ2-1|TRBD1|TRBV18|-
CASSSRDLQDRGFYNEQFF
TGTGCCAGCTCATCACGGGATTTACAAGACAGGGGTTTCTACAATGAGCAGTTCTTC
>TRBJ2-5|TRBD1|TRBV6-5|-
CASSPTGAVGETQYF
TGTGCCAGCAGCCCGACAGGGGCCGTGGGAGAGACCCAGTACTTC
>TRBJ1-2|-|TRBV18|-
CASSPRGNPVFNYGYTF
TGTGCCAGCTCACCAAGGGGAAACCCCGTTTTTAACTATGGCTACACCTTC
>TRBJ1-6|-|TRBV5-1|-
CASKYVLGDSPLHF
TGCGCCAGCAAATATGTCCTCGGGGATTCACCCCTCCACTTT
>TRBJ1-6|TRBD1|TRBV28|-
CASSPGQVLNSPLHF
TGTGCCAGCAGCCCCGGACAGGTCCTTAATTCACCCCTCCACTTT
>TRBJ2-3|-|TRBV5-6|-
CASSLIATDTQYF
TGTGCCAGCAGCTTGATAGCCACAGATACGCAGTATTTT
>TRBJ1-6|-|TRBV29-1|-
CSARVGNSPLHF
TGCAGCGCCAGGGTGGGTAATTCACCCCTCCACTTT
>TRBJ2-5|-|TRBV10-3|-
CAISESRSGETQYF
TGTGCCATCAGTGAGTCTCGTAGCGGAGAGACCCAGTACTTC